The rows below give T cell receptor beta chains drawn from one sample of a study of blood T cell repertoires in COVID-19. Generated by immunoSEQ multiplex PCR, the TCRdb table keeps only in-frame clones and is missing some. The sample has about 480,000 clones, more than 75% seen once; the top ten hold 1.5% to 2%. The sample was PBMCs or T cells enriched from blood (not recorded which). The receptor set was obtained from a woman between 40 and 50 years old who had recovered from COVID-19. Both conserved end residues are part of each CDR3. The order of the fields is V gene, CDR3 length, clone size, J gene, D gene, CDR3 DNA, CDR3 protein. D genes are given only for firm matches. Clone size appears in some rows only: once, few, many, or a class for an expanded clone.

>TRBV2|13|NA|TRBJ1-2|NA
TGTGCCAGCAGTGATGGGGGGGGCCGCGGCTACACCTTC
CASSDGGGRGYTF
>TRBV27|16|NA|TRBJ1-5|NA
TGTGCCAGCAGTTTGCGGGGAGCTCCTCGGAATCAGCCCCAGCATTTT
CASSLRGAPRNQPQHF
>TRBV2|17|NA|TRBJ2-2|TRBD2
TGTGCCAGCAAACGCTGGGTGGCGGGAGAGGGCACCGGGGAGCTGTTTTTT
CASKRWVAGEGTGELFF
>TRBV5-6|14|NA|TRBJ1-4|NA
TGTGCCAGCAGCTTGGTTGGTCTTACAGAAAAACTGTTTTTT
CASSLVGLTEKLFF
>TRBV24-1|17|NA|TRBJ2-6|TRBD1
TGTGCCACCAGTGCACCGACAGGGCTTCCTGGGGCCAACGTCCTGACTTTC
CATSAPTGLPGANVLTF
>TRBV11-2|15|NA|TRBJ1-4|NA
TGTGCCAGCAGCTCGCAAAGTGGAAGGGGAGAAAAACTGTTTTTT
CASSSQSGRGEKLFF
>TRBV4-1|16|few|TRBJ1-5|NA
TGCGCCAGCAGCCCCCAGGATCAGGGATCAGGTCAGCCCCAGCATTTT
CASSPQDQGSGQPQHF
>TRBV5-4|15|NA|TRBJ2-7|NA
TGTGCCAGCAGCTCGGGAGGGGGACAGGGCTACGAGCAGTACTTC
CASSSGGGQGYEQYF
>TRBV30|13|NA|TRBJ2-5|NA
TGTGCCTGGAGCACGGCAGGAATAGAGACCCAGTACTTC
CAWSTAGIETQYF
>TRBV6-5|13|few|TRBJ2-1|NA
TGTGCCAGCAGCAGCCGGGACTACAATGAGCAGTTCTTC
CASSSRDYNEQFF
>TRBV9|16|NA|TRBJ2-7|TRBD2
TGTGCCAGCAGCCCCCGACTAGCGGGAGGTATCTACGAGCAGTACTTC
CASSPRLAGGIYEQYF
>TRBV3-1/TRBV3-2|13|NA|TRBJ1-2|NA
TGTGCCAGCAGCACCAGCGCGGTTCGCGGCTACACCTTC
CASSTSAVRGYTF
>TRBV7-2|18|few|TRBJ2-7|TRBD2
TGTGCCAGCAGCTTAACCGGGGTTGGAGCGGGAAGGGCCTACGAGCAGTACTTC
CASSLTGVGAGRAYEQYF
>TRBV27|16|NA|TRBJ2-2|NA
TGTGCCAGCAGTTTATCGTCAGGGATTGACACCGGGGAGCTGTTTTTT
CASSLSSGIDTGELFF
>TRBV6-4|16|NA|TRBJ2-1|TRBD1
TGTGCCAGCCGGCCTGTAGGGGACAGCTCCTACAATGAGCAGTTCTTC
CASRPVGDSSYNEQFF
>TRBV5-4|12|once|TRBJ2-1|TRBD1
TGTGCCAGCGGGACAGGGGGTAATGAGCAGTTCTTC
CASGTGGNEQFF
>TRBV19|15|few|TRBJ2-3|NA
TGTGCCAGTAGCCAGGACTTTCGTCTCACAGATACGCAGTATTTT
CASSQDFRLTDTQYF
>TRBV15|12|once|TRBJ2-7|NA
TGTGCCACACGAGGGTTGGTGGACGAGCAGTACTTC
CATRGLVDEQYF
>TRBV14|13|NA|TRBJ2-7|TRBD1
TGTGCCAGCAGCTCCGACAGGGTCTACGAGCAGTACTTC
CASSSDRVYEQYF
>TRBV12-3/TRBV12-4|13|once|TRBJ2-3|NA
TGTGCCAGCAGATCCGGTGGCACAGATACGCAGTATTTT
CASRSGGTDTQYF
>TRBV6-4|15|NA|TRBJ2-2|TRBD1
TGTGCCATACTCCCGGGACAGGGGTTTATCGGGGAGCTGTTTTTT
CAILPGQGFIGELFF
>TRBV10-3|14|NA|TRBJ2-1|TRBD2
TGTGCCATCAGTGAACTAGCGGGAGAGCATGAGCAGTTCTTC
CAISELAGEHEQFF
>TRBV9|14|NA|TRBJ1-2|NA
TGTGCCAGCAGCGTACAAACAGGGTTAAGTGGCTACACCTTC
CASSVQTGLSGYTF
>TRBV12-3/TRBV12-4|12|NA|TRBJ1-1|NA
TGTGCCAGCAGTTTCGAAGCCACTGAAGCTTTCTTT
CASSFEATEAFF
>TRBV4-3|14|NA|TRBJ2-1|NA
TGCGCCAGCAGCCGAACTCTAGGAAACAATGAGCAGTTCTTC
CASSRTLGNNEQFF
>TRBV7-2|15|NA|TRBJ2-2|TRBD2
TGTGCCAGCAGCTTATTAGCTAGCGGCATCGGGGAGCTGTTTTTT
CASSLLASGIGELFF
>TRBV27|16|NA|TRBJ1-1|NA
TGTGCCAGCAGTTCCCAGGGATTTTCCGCCTCCACTGAAGCTTTCTTT
CASSSQGFSASTEAFF
>TRBV28|17|NA|TRBJ1-2|NA
TGTGCCAGCAGTTCCCCCCGGGAGACAGATACTAACTATGGCTACACCTTC
CASSSPRETDTNYGYTF
>TRBV7-2|15|NA|TRBJ2-3|TRBD1
TGTGCCAGCAGCTTAGGGACAGGGCAAGTTGATACGCAGTATTTT
CASSLGTGQVDTQYF
>TRBV20-1|13|once|TRBJ1-1|NA
TGCAGTGCTAGTAAGGGACATGACACTGAAGCTTTCTTT
CSASKGHDTEAFF
>TRBV24-1|17|NA|TRBJ2-1|TRBD1
TGTGCCACCAGTGACCCGCCTACCGGGACAGGGGACAATGAGCAGTTCTTC
CATSDPPTGTGDNEQFF
>TRBV6-6|14|few|TRBJ2-7|NA
TGTGCCAGCAGTTACGGGCAGAACTCCTACGAGCAGTACTTC
CASSYGQNSYEQYF
>TRBV5-4|13|NA|TRBJ2-3|NA
TGTGCCTTACAGGACAGAAGCACAGATACGCAGTATTTT
CALQDRSTDTQYF
>TRBV7-9|15|NA|TRBJ1-4|NA
TGTGCCAGCAGCTTAAGGGGAGGACTTAATGAAAAACTGTTTTTT
CASSLRGGLNEKLFF
>TRBV7-2|16|NA|TRBJ1-4|TRBD1
TGTGCCAGCAGCTCTACAGGGGGCTCAGCTAATGAAAAACTGTTTTTT
CASSSTGGSANEKLFF
>TRBV28|12|NA|TRBJ1-5|NA
TGTGCCAGCCGACAGGTAAATCAGCCCCAGCATTTT
CASRQVNQPQHF
>TRBV19|14|NA|TRBJ1-1|TRBD1
TGTGCCAGTAGTCTACAGGGGGGTCCGACTGAAGCTTTCTTT
CASSLQGGPTEAFF
>TRBV2|14|NA|TRBJ1-5|TRBD1
TGTGCCAGCAGCGACAGGGGTCCCAATCAGCCCCAGCATTTT
CASSDRGPNQPQHF
>TRBV27|13|NA|TRBJ2-4|NA
TGTGCCAGCACCTCTCGCCTAGCCAACATTCAGTACTTC
CASTSRLANIQYF
>TRBV5-6|12|few|TRBJ2-7|NA
TGTGCCAGCAGCTTGGAGCTGAGCGAGCAGTACTTC
CASSLELSEQYF
>TRBV11-3|15|NA|TRBJ2-7|NA
TGTGCCAGCAGCCTTAGGGCAGGGGAATCCTACGAGCAGTACTTC
CASSLRAGESYEQYF
>TRBV6-2/TRBV6-3|23|NA|TRBJ1-1|TRBD1
TGTGCCAGCAGCCGCAGGACAGGGGGAGGACCTCCGCTTAGGGGGCCGACTAGCACTGAAGCTTTCTTT
CASSRRTGGGPPLRGPTSTEAFF
>TRBV5-6|11|NA|TRBJ2-7|NA
TGTGCCAGCAGCTCCGGGTTCGAGCAGTACTTC
CASSSGFEQYF
>TRBV5-1|15|NA|TRBJ2-5|TRBD1
TGCGCCAGCAGCGCCCAAAGGGGGCGAGGGGAGACCCAGTACTTC
CASSAQRGRGETQYF
>TRBV7-2|14|NA|TRBJ2-7|NA
TGTGCCAGCAGCTCGTATAGAGGGTCCTACGAGCAGTACTTC
CASSSYRGSYEQYF
>TRBV18|15|NA|TRBJ2-5|TRBD2
TGTGCCAGCTCACCAGGCCCGGGAGGGATTTGGTCCCAGTACTTC
CASSPGPGGIWSQYF
>TRBV18|16|NA|TRBJ1-2|NA
TGTGCCAGCTCGCCTAGCCAGGTCATAGGCAACTATGGCTACACCTTC
CASSPSQVIGNYGYTF
>TRBV2|13|few|TRBJ2-7|NA
TGTGCCAGCAACGACGGGCGTGCGGGCGAGCAGTACTTC
CASNDGRAGEQYF
>TRBV12-3/TRBV12-4|11|few|TRBJ2-1|TRBD2
TGTGCCAGCGCTCGACTAGCGGAGCAGTTCTTC
CASARLAEQFF
>TRBV7-9|17|NA|TRBJ2-3|TRBD1
TGTGCCAGCAGCTCACCGGGACAGGGGCCGAGCACAGATACGCAGTATTTT
CASSSPGQGPSTDTQYF
>TRBV3-1/TRBV3-2|11|NA|TRBJ2-7|NA
TGTGCCAGCAGCCTCCCGAGCGAGCAGTACTTC
CASSLPSEQYF
>TRBV11-3|15|NA|TRBJ2-7|TRBD2
TGTGCCAGCAGCTTTCGACTAGCGGTTACCTACGAGCAGTACTTC
CASSFRLAVTYEQYF
>TRBV12-3/TRBV12-4|13|NA|TRBJ2-7|TRBD2
TGTGCCAGCAGTTTAGAGCGGGAGACCGAGCAGTACTTC
CASSLERETEQYF
>TRBV18|17|NA|TRBJ1-3|NA
TGTGCCAGCTCACCACCGTTGGCAGGGGAGCCTGGAAACACCATATATTTT
CASSPPLAGEPGNTIYF
>TRBV20-1|11|NA|TRBJ2-5|NA
TGCAGCCTGGGAGATTGGGAGACCCAGTACTTC
CSLGDWETQYF
>TRBV9|15|once|TRBJ1-5|NA
TGTGCCAGCAGCGTAGGAGGGAGCTTGGGTCAGCCCCAGCATTTT
CASSVGGSLGQPQHF
>TRBV21-1|17|NA|TRBJ2-1|NA
TGTGCCAGCAGCACCCCTCCCGCCGGTGGGAGGGACAATGAGCAGTTCTTC
CASSTPPAGGRDNEQFF
>TRBV4-2|15|NA|TRBJ1-4|NA
TGTGCCAGCAGCCCGGAGCGGACAGTCGATGAAAAACTGTTTTTT
CASSPERTVDEKLFF